These 11 T cell receptor beta chains share one sample of origin, sequenced in a study of T cells in women clearing cervical HPV infection (dated by TCRdb to 2016 to 2019). Receptors were amplified or captured by the immunoSEQ multiplex PCR assay. This is the immuneACCESS table as TCRdb keeps it, with only in-frame sequences that have V and J called. A part of the clones is gone; compared with another copy, unresolved V genes explain less than half, and the rest is unexplained. The sample's clone listing holds some 25,000 clones. Approximately 6.3% of the sample goes to the ten largest clones. The sequenced sample consisted of blood buffy coat. These receptors all stem from a woman between 18 and 69 years old with a cervical HPV16 infection that either progressed to CIN3+ or cleared (not recorded which).

In regard to this clone: The read finishes 3 residues shy of the CDR3 end, and the germline J gene is used to complete it. V usage is TRBV11-2 and J usage is TRBJ2-7; perhaps TRBD1 as D (6 bases). The CDR3 loop spans 14 amino acids. Germline values: CDR1 SGHAT, CDR2 FQNNGV. V was pared by 4 bases and J by 4 bases, with 14 bases between. The DNA read from the CDR3 is TGTGCCAGCAGCTCCCAGGGGTCTGGGTACGAG. It encodes CASSSQGSGYE. The full CDR3 sequence reads CASSSQGSGYEQYF.

A remark on this clone: The CDR3 end lies 3 residues beyond the end of the read and is filled in from the germline J gene. The chain recombines TRBV2 with TRBJ1-4; D is perhaps TRBD1 (6 bases). Trimming left V 6 bases short and J 7 bases short, with 18 bases between. The CDR3 loop spans 15 amino acids. CDR1 and CDR2 from the germline V gene are SNHLY and FYNNEI. The chain's CDR3 is CASRPRGGNGEKLFF. Partial CDR3 DNA: TGTGCCAGCAGACCAAGGGGGGGGAATGGTGAAAAA.

Points on this clone: The sequenced fragment ends 3 residues before the CDR3 boundary, so the rest is inferred from the germline J gene. This sequence joins TRBV19 and TRBJ1-5; perhaps TRBD1 as D (5 bases). This CDR3 spans 14 amino acids. Germline V CDR1 and CDR2: LNHDA, SQIVND (reference sequence). The V end lost 3 bases, the J end lost 2 bases, and 8 bases lay between the germline ends. The CDR3 here is CASSILTGNQPQHF. The CDR3 DNA, read in part, is TGTGCCAGTAGTATTTTGACAGGCAATCAGCCC.

A word on this clone: From the germline J gene comes the end of the CDR3, since the read stops 3 residues before it. The rearrangement links TRBV4-1 to TRBJ2-3; 8 bases line up with TRBD2. From germline, CDR1 is MGHRA and CDR2 YSYEKL. CDR3 length: 14 residues. V lost 5 bases and J lost 3; bases outside the gene matches: 4. The chain's CDR3 is CASSEAGDTDTQYF. The CDR3 DNA, read in part, is TGCGCCAGCAGCGAAGCGGGGGATACAGATACG.

For this clone: The DNA ends 3 residues before the CDR3 does, and the rest of the CDR3 is filled in from the germline J gene. V and J are TRBV2 and TRBJ2-3, with a weak D call TRBD2 (6 bases). The length of the CDR3 is 15 residues. Germline CDR1 SNHLY, CDR2 FYNNEI. CDR3 protein: CASSGGGNYQETQYF. The sequenced CDR3 bases are TGTGCCAGCAGTGGCGGCGGGAACTACCAAGAGACG.

The part of the CDR3 DNA that was read is TGTGCCAGCAGCGTGGGACAGGGGGAGAAGACG. Protein sequence: CASSVGQGEKT. The entire CDR3 sequence reads CASSVGQGEKTQYF. This chain uses TRBV7-9 with TRBJ2-3, with 11 bases identical to TRBD1. Read data end 3 residues before the CDR3 end; the end is taken from the germline J gene. The CDR3 is made up of 14 amino acids. Germline lookup yields CDR1 SEHNR and CDR2 FQNEAQ (reference sequence).

Concerning this clone: The CDR3 end is not reached by the read, which stops 3 residues before it; the germline J gene fills it in. This chain uses TRBV5-1 with TRBJ1-4; D is perhaps TRBD1 (6 bases). The V end lost 6 bases, the J end lost 8 bases, and 20 bases lay between the germline ends. Germline V gives CDR1 SGHRS, CDR2 YFSETQ. This CDR3 is built from 15 residues. CDR3 DNA, as far as it was read: TGCGCCAGCACCCCTCAGGGGAATGTTGGGGAAAAA. Protein: CASTPQGNVGEK. The CDR3 reads in full as CASTPQGNVGEKLFF.

A note on this clone: The sequenced fragment ends 3 residues before the CDR3 boundary, so the rest is inferred from the germline J gene. The chain combines TRBV5-1 with TRBJ1-1; 8 nucleotides align to TRBD1. Trimming cost V 3 bases and J 3 bases; bases outside gene matches: 7. The germline gives CDR1 SGHRS, CDR2 YFSETQ. The CDR3 runs to 15 residues. The sequenced part of the CDR3 DNA is TGCGCCAGCAGCTCGATAGGACAGGGAGACACTGAA. Translating it yields CASSSIGQGDTE. The whole CDR3 protein is CASSSIGQGDTEAFF.

On this clone itself: The CDR3 goes on 3 residues after the read ends, and that part is filled in from the germline J gene. The J gene is TRBJ2-3, the V gene TRBV5-1; 14 bases line up with TRBD2. Per the germline V gene, CDR1 is SGHRS and CDR2 is YFSETQ. This CDR3 has 17 amino acids. V shed 2 bases, J shed 3 bases, and the junction held 5 bases outside the gene matches. This CDR3 is CASSFLGTSGGTDTQYF. The covered CDR3 bases are TGCGCCAGCAGCTTCCTAGGGACTAGCGGGGGTACAGATACG.

As for this clone: The read ends 3 residues before the CDR3 terminus; that terminus is restored from the germline J gene. The chain carries TRBV7-9 and TRBJ1-1; D is ambiguous. Per the germline V gene, CDR1 is SEHNR and CDR2 is FQNEAQ (reference sequence). This CDR3 has 13 amino acids. The CDR3 here is CASSQYGQVKAFF. The covered CDR3 bases are TGTGCCAGCAGCCAATACGGCCAGGTGAAA.

To note about this clone: The CDR3 end falls 3 residues outside the read, so it is completed with the germline J gene. V is TRBV6-2 or TRBV6-3 and J is TRBJ2-7, with TRBD1 matching 7 bases. The CDR3 contains 17 residues. The germline gives CDR1 MNHEY, CDR2 SVGEGT. V trimming: 7 bases; J trimming: 0 bases; junction bases outside the gene matches: 15. This chain's CDR3 is CASNDVVGGLSSYEQYF. CDR3 bases read: TGTGCCAGCAACGATGTAGTAGGGGGCCTGAGCTCCTACGAG.